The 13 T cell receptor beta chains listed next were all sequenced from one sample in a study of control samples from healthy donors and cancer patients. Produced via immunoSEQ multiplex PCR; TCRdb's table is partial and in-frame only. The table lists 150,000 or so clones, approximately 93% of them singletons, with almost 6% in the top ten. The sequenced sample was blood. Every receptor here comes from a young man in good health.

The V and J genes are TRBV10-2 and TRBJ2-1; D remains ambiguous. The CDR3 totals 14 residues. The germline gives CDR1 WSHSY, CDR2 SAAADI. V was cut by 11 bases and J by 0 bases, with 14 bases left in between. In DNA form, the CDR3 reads TGCGCCGCCGCGGCGTCAAGCTCCTACAATGAGCAGTTCTTC. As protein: CAAAASSSYNEQFF.

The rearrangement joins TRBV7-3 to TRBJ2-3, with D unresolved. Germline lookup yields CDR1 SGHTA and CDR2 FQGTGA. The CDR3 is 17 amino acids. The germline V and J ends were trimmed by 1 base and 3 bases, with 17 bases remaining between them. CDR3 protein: CASSLRYQVRQTDTQYF. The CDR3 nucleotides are TGTGCCAGCAGCTTAAGATATCAAGTCCGTCAGACAGATACGCAGTATTTT.

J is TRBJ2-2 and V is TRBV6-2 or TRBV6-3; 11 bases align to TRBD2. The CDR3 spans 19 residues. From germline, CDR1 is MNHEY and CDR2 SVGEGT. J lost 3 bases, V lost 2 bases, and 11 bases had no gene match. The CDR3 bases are TGTGCCAGCAGTTACGCAGGTAGCGGGAGGGCCATTGACACCGGGGAGCTGTTTTTT. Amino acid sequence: CASSYAGSGRAIDTGELFF.

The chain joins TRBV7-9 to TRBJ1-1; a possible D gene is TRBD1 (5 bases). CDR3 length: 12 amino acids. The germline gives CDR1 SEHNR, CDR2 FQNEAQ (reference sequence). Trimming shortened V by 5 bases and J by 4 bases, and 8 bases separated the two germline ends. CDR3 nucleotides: TGTGCCAGCAGCCCCGGGGCCACTGAAGCTTTCTTT. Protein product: CASSPGATEAFF.

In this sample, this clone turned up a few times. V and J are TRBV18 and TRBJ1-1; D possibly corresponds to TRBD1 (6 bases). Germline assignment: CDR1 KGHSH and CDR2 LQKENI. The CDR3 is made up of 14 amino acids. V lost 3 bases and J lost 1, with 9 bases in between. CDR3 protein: CASSPGQQNTEAFF. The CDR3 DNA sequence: TGTGCCAGCTCACCGGGACAACAGAACACTGAAGCTTTCTTT.

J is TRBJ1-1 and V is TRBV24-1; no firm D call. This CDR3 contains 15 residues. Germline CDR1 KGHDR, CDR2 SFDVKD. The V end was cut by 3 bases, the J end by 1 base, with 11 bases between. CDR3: CATSDTRTGNTEAFF. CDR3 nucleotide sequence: TGTGCCACCAGTGATACGCGGACGGGGAACACTGAAGCTTTCTTT.

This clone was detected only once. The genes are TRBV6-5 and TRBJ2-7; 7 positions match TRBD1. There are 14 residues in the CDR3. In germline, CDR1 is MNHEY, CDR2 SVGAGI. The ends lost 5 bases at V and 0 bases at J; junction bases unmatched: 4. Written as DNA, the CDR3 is TGTGCCAGCAGTCAGACAGGGCTCTCCTACGAGCAGTACTTC. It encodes CASSQTGLSYEQYF.

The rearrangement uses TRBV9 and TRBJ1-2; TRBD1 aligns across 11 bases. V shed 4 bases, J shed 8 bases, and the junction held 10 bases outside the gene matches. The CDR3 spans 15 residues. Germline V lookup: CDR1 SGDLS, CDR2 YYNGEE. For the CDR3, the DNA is TGTGCCAGCAGCACCGGACAGGGGGCTGAAGGAGGCTACACCTTC. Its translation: CASSTGQGAEGGYTF.

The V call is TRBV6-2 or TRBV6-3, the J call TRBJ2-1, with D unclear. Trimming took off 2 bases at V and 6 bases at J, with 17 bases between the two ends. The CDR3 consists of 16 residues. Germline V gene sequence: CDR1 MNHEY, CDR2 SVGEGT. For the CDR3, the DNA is TGTGCCAGCAGTTACGACGAAGCTACCCCTTCCAATGAGCAGTTCTTC. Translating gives CASSYDEATPSNEQFF.

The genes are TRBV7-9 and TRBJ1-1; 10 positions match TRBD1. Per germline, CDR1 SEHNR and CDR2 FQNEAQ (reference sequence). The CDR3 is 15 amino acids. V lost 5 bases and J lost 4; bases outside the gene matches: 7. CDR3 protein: CASSQRDRGSTEAFF. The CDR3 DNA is TGTGCCAGCAGCCAAAGGGACAGGGGATCCACTGAAGCTTTCTTT.

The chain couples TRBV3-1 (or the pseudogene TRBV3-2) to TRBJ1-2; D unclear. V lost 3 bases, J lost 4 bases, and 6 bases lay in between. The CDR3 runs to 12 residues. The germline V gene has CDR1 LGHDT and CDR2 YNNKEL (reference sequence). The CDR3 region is CASSQTSYGYTF. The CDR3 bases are TGTGCCAGCAGCCAGACCTCCTATGGCTACACCTTC.

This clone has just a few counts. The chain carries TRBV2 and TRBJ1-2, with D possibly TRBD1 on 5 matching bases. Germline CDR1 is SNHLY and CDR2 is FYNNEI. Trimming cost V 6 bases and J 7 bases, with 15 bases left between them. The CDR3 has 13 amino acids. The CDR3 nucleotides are TGTGCCAGCAGAGCAGGGACCGGCTTTGGCTACACCTTC. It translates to CASRAGTGFGYTF.

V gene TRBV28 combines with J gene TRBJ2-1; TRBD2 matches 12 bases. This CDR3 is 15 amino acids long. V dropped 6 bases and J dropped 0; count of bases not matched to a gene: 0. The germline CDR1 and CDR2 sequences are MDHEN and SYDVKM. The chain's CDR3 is CASRTSGGSYNEQFF. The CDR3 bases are TGTGCCAGCAGGACTAGCGGGGGCTCCTACAATGAGCAGTTCTTC.